This T cell receptor (beta chain) was found in a study of CD8 T cells in ankylosing spondylitis. Comment on this clonotype: Its antigen is still unknown.

Study results and limitations: Previously reported in reactive arthritis synovial fluid and blood were some of the motif variants. A TCR beta motif made of eight highly homologous variants seemed typical of ankylosing spondylitis blood. Disease-linked clones reportedly showed significant enrichment in matched ankylosing spondylitis synovial fluid.

By quantitative 5'-RACE with molecular barcodes, the TCR beta libraries were made. A single record per CDR3 protein comes from TCRdb applying MiXCR to the 5' RACE reads. Of hundreds of thousands of distinct CDR3 sequences listed, 7.5% to 9% are singletons. CDR1 KGHSH and CDR2 LQKENI come from the germline V gene. V lost 3 bases, J lost 2 bases, and 8 bases lay in between. The CDR3 covers 13 residues. This TCR came from a male donor with ankylosing spondylitis or in good health (not recorded which). Sequencing was performed on blood, either unsorted or a sorted T cell fraction (not recorded which). This rearrangement joins TRBV18 to TRBJ2-7; D unresolved. CDR3 sequence: CASSPPPPYEQYF. CDR3 DNA: TGTGCCAGCTCACCCCCTCCTCCCTACGAGCAGTACTTC.